The 20 T cell receptor beta chains presented below share a single source sample, sequenced in a study of T cell repertoires in cytomegalovirus infection. TCRdb itself ran the reads through MiXCR, one entry per CDR3 protein. In the table there are some 700,000 distinct CDR3 sequences, 35% of which are singletons. Material: PBMCs. The receptor set was obtained from a human donor in good health (CMV status not recorded). Some clones in this sample may be carry-over from other donors' samples.

The CDR3 spells CSVGAVGHGYEQYF. The CDR3, as DNA: TGCAGCGTTGGAGCTGTCGGACACGGCTACGAGCAGTACTTC. V gene TRBV29-1 combines with J gene TRBJ2-7; tentatively, D is TRBD1 (5 bases). Germline loops: CDR1 SQVTM, CDR2 ANQGSEA. Between the trimmed V and J ends, which lost 4 bases and 3 bases, there was a span of 16 bases. This CDR3 contains 14 residues.

The V and J genes are TRBV28 and TRBJ2-3, with 8 positions matching TRBD2. CDR1 is MDHEN and CDR2 is SYDVKM in the germline V gene. The length of the CDR3 is 14 residues. The V segment lost 10 bases and the J segment 4 bases; nucleotides outside the gene matches: 10. The CDR3 DNA reads TGTGCCAACTGTTCCTCCGGGGGGGCAGATACGCAGTATTTT. Translated: CANCSSGGADTQYF.

The V gene is TRBV7-2, the J gene TRBJ1-5, with D possibly being TRBD1 (5 bases). V was clipped by 2 bases and J by 2 bases, with 13 bases between them. In germline, CDR1 is SGHTA, CDR2 FQGNSA. The CDR3 has 16 amino acids. CDR3 amino acids: CASSLYEGRRNQPQHF. In nucleotides, the CDR3 is TGTGCCAGCAGCTTATATGAGGGACGACGCAATCAGCCCCAGCATTTT.

The rearrangement links TRBV20-1 to TRBJ2-1, with 9 bases fitting TRBD2. From germline, CDR1 is DFQATT and CDR2 SNEGSKA (reference sequence). V shed 2 bases, J shed 8 bases, and the junction held 13 bases outside the gene matches. This CDR3 is built from 16 residues. The CDR3 spells CSARQGLARGRDEQFF. The DNA of the CDR3 is TGCAGTGCTAGACAAGGACTAGCGAGGGGCCGGGATGAGCAGTTCTTC.

This clonotype was observed many times. V and J are TRBV7-2 and TRBJ2-2; tentatively, D is TRBD2 (5 bases). Trimming shortened V by 4 bases and J by 1 base, and 10 bases separated the two germline ends. The CDR3 is 15 amino acids. In germline, CDR1 is SGHTA, CDR2 FQGNSA. This chain's CDR3 is CASSSARGNTGELFF. The DNA of the CDR3 is TGTGCCAGCAGCTCCGCACGGGGGAACACCGGGGAGCTGTTTTTT. Variable domain in full (rest from reference TRBV7-2 and TRBJ2-2): GAGVSQSPSNKVTEKGKDVELRCDPISGHTALYWYRQSLGQGLEFLIYFQGNSAPDKSGLPSDRFSAERTGGSVSTLTIQRTQQEDSAVYLCASSSARGNTGELFFGEGSRLTVL.

CDR3 coding DNA: TGTGCCAGCAGCCTACGAGACAGCCCTAAAGAGACCCAGTACTTC. It codes for CASSLRDSPKETQYF. The chain combines TRBV28 with TRBJ2-5, with D possibly TRBD1 on 5 matching bases. The CDR3 covers 15 residues. V was cut by 6 bases and J by 3 bases, with 17 bases left in between. The germline gives CDR1 MDHEN, CDR2 SYDVKM.

The CDR3 spells CASSLKEGAGYGYTF. Written as DNA, the CDR3 is TGTGCCAGCAGCTTAAAGGAGGGGGCTGGCTATGGCTACACCTTC. The V call is TRBV11-3, the J call TRBJ1-2, with TRBD1 matching 7 bases. Looked up from germline, CDR1 is SGHNT and CDR2 is YENEEA. This CDR3 comprises 15 residues. The V and J ends lost 2 bases and 4 bases, in that order; junction bases with no gene match: 7.

The chain has TRBV7-6 and TRBJ1-2; 11 nucleotides align to TRBD1. Germline CDR1 SGHVS, CDR2 FNYEAQ. After removal of 4 bases from V and 6 bases from J, the junction contained 16 bases not matched to a gene. The CDR3 runs to 18 residues. The CDR3: CASSSWAGTGGKLHGYTF. In DNA, the CDR3 is TGTGCCAGCAGCTCCTGGGCCGGGACAGGGGGAAAGCTTCATGGCTACACCTTC.

This clonotype was detected only a few times. This chain links TRBV11-2 with TRBJ2-2; D possibly corresponds to TRBD1 (5 bases). V was trimmed by 1 base and J by 5 bases, leaving 11 bases between them. The CDR3 covers 15 residues. Germline-derived CDR1 and CDR2 are SGHAT and FQNNGV. The CDR3 protein is CASSLVVDRTGELFF. CDR3 nucleotide sequence: TGTGCCAGCAGCTTAGTAGTAGACAGAACCGGGGAGCTGTTTTTT.

The chain links TRBV19 to TRBJ1-4, with 7 bases identical to TRBD1. Per the germline V gene, CDR1 is LNHDA and CDR2 is SQIVND (reference sequence). Unmatched junction bases numbered 8, after V lost 6 bases and J lost 7 bases. CDR3 length equals 14 residues. The CDR3 protein is CASRTGSGSEKLFF. The CDR3 region has the DNA TGTGCCAGTAGGACAGGGTCGGGAAGTGAAAAACTGTTTTTT.

The gene calls are TRBV6-5 and TRBJ2-1, with D uncertain. The germline V and J ends were trimmed by 0 bases and 4 bases, with 13 bases remaining between them. CDR3 length: 16 amino acids. Germline CDR1 is MNHEY and CDR2 is SVGAGI. This CDR3 is CASSYSERLGYNEQFF. For the CDR3, the DNA is TGTGCCAGCAGTTACTCCGAGAGACTTGGGTACAATGAGCAGTTCTTC.

Ten or more counts support this clonotype. The chain uses TRBV4-1 and TRBJ1-1; no definite D call. The V gene's germline CDR1 is MGHRA and CDR2 YSYEKL. Deletions cut 0 bases from V and 4 bases from J, with 6 bases between. There are 13 residues in the CDR3. DNA of the CDR3: TGCGCCAGCAGCCAAGATGAAGTCACTGAAGCTTTCTTT. It codes for CASSQDEVTEAFF.

The CDR3 here is CASSAPGGGAYEQYF. CDR3 nucleotide sequence: TGTGCCAGCAGTGCCCCTGGTGGGGGCGCCTACGAGCAGTACTTC. This chain links TRBV28 with TRBJ2-7; D is possibly TRBD1 (6 bases). Germline-derived CDR1 and CDR2 are MDHEN and SYDVKM. The CDR3 totals 15 residues. Trimming stripped 5 bases from V and 2 bases from J, with 16 bases between.

The chain joins TRBV7-4 to TRBJ1-1; a possible D gene is TRBD1 (6 bases). The CDR3 sequence is 15 residues long. V shed 3 bases and J shed 0 bases, with 11 bases lying between them. Germline CDR1 is SGHVT and CDR2 is SQSDAQ. CDR3 residues: CASSFPGHMNTEAFF. Written as DNA, the CDR3 is TGTGCCAGCAGCTTTCCGGGACACATGAACACTGAAGCTTTCTTT.

This chain uses TRBV5-6 with TRBJ2-2; 15 positions agree with TRBD2. V was clipped by 6 bases and J by 4 bases; unmatched bases: 7. The CDR3 covers 17 residues. Germline loops: CDR1 SGHDT, CDR2 YYEEEE. DNA of the CDR3: TGTGCCAGCACCGGACTAGCGGGAGGGCCAGGCACCGGGGAGCTGTTTTTT. Its translation is CASTGLAGGPGTGELFF.

The chain combines TRBV5-4 with TRBJ2-2; 7 bases are shared with TRBD1. The CDR3 loop spans 14 amino acids. Germline V gives CDR1 SGHNT, CDR2 YYREEE (reference sequence). V shed 3 bases, J shed 8 bases, and the junction held 7 bases outside the gene matches. The CDR3 sequence is CASSYQTGRGELFF. The CDR3 DNA follows: TGTGCCAGCAGCTATCAGACAGGGCGGGGGGAGCTGTTTTTT.

This clonotype was seen only once. The gene calls are TRBV13 and TRBJ1-3; D remains unclear. The germline V and J ends were trimmed by 5 bases and 1 base, with 15 bases remaining between them. Germline V gene lookup returns CDR1 PRHDT and CDR2 FYEKMQ (reference sequence). The CDR3 consists of 16 residues. CDR3 nucleotides: TGTGCCAGCAGCCAATATAGGGATCGATCTGGAAACACCATATATTTT. Translated: CASSQYRDRSGNTIYF.

The chain links TRBV7-9 to TRBJ1-5; possibly TRBD1 for D (6 bases). This CDR3 region has 15 residues. V lost 5 bases to trimming and J lost 3 bases, with 14 bases between them. CDR1 is SEHNR and CDR2 is FQNEAQ in the germline V gene (reference sequence). The CDR3 DNA reads as TGTGCCAGCAGCCGTTCGGGGGGCTACAATCAGCCCCAGCATTTT. Protein sequence: CASSRSGGYNQPQHF.

The J gene is TRBJ2-3, the V gene TRBV7-3, with D possibly matching TRBD2 (6 bases). The CDR3 extends over 14 amino acids. Per the germline V gene, CDR1 is SGHTA and CDR2 is FQGTGA. The V end was cut by 6 bases, the J end by 2 bases, with 12 bases between. The CDR3 is CASRPSGYTDTQYF. For the CDR3, the DNA is TGTGCCAGCAGGCCAAGCGGGTACACAGATACGCAGTATTTT.

The CDR3 is CASSQLGRTTPNEQFF. CDR3 nucleotide sequence: TGTGCCAGCAGCCAACTGGGACGTACTACCCCTAATGAGCAGTTCTTC. The V gene is TRBV7-9, the J gene TRBJ2-1, with D perhaps matching TRBD1 or TRBD2 (5 bases each). Germline assignment: CDR1 SEHNR and CDR2 FQNEAQ (reference sequence). Trimming stripped 5 bases from V and 7 bases from J, with 21 bases between. CDR3 size: 16 residues.